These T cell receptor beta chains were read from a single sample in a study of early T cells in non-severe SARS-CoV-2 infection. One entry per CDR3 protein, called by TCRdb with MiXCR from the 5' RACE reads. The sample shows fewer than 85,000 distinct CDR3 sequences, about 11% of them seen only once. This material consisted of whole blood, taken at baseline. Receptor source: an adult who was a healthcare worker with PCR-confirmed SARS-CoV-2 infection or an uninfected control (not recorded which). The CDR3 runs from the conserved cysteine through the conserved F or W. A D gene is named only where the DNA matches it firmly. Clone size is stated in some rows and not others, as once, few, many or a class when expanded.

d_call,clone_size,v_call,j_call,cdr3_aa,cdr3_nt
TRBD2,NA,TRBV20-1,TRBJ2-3,CSALGGLAGGRADTQYF,TGCAGTGCCCTCGGAGGACTAGCGGGGGGGCGGGCAGATACGCAGTATTTT
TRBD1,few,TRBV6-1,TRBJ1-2,CASRGTGTLQNGYTF,TGTGCCAGCAGGGGGACAGGAACACTTCAAAACGGCTACACCTTC
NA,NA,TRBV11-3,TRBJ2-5,CASSQVGQETQYF,TGTGCCAGCAGCCAAGTAGGACAAGAGACCCAGTACTTC
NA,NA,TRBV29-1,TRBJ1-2,CSVSDGFYGYTF,TGCAGCGTGTCGGACGGATTCTATGGCTACACCTTC
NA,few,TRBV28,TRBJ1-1,CASSLFYDAEAFF,TGTGCCAGCAGTTTATTTTATGACGCTGAAGCTTTCTTT
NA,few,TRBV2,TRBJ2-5,CASSYGPTRETQYF,TGTGCCAGCAGTTACGGACCTACAAGGGAGACCCAGTACTTC
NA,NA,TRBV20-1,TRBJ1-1,CSASTGWRNTEAFF,TGCAGTGCTAGCACAGGCTGGAGGAACACTGAAGCTTTCTTT
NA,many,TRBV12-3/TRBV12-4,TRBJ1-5,CASSLAQGTGPQHF,TGTGCCAGCAGTTTAGCTCAAGGGACCGGGCCCCAGCATTTT
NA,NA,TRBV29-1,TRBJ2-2,CSVGHTGELFF,TGCAGCGTGGGCCACACCGGGGAGCTGTTTTTT
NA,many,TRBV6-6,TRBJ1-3,CASSLDSGNTIYF,TGTGCCAGCAGTCTGGACTCTGGAAACACCATATATTTT
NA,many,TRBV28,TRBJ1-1,CASNPGQLTEAFF,TGTGCCAGCAATCCAGGACAGCTCACTGAAGCTTTCTTT
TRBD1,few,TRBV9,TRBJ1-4,CASSPRTGDEKLFF,TGTGCCAGCAGCCCAAGGACAGGGGATGAAAAACTGTTTTTT
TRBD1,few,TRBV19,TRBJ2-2,CASSIGGQGRHTGELFF,TGTGCCAGTAGTATAGGGGGACAGGGGAGGCACACCGGGGAGCTGTTTTTT
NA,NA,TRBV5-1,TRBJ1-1,CASSFAREDTEAFF,TGCGCCAGCAGCTTCGCCAGGGAAGACACTGAAGCTTTCTTT
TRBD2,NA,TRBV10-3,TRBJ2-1,CAISTGTPGGHEQFF,TGTGCCATCAGTACCGGGACTCCGGGAGGACATGAGCAGTTCTTC
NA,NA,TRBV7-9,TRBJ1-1,CASSLHTTDRRGTEAFF,TGTGCCAGCAGCTTACATACTACAGACAGGCGGGGGACTGAAGCTTTCTTT
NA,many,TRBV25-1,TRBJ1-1,CASRTAENTEAFF,TGTGCCAGTCGGACAGCCGAGAACACTGAAGCTTTCTTT
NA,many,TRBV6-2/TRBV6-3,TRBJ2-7,CASSQWTDSYEQYF,TGTGCCAGCAGTCAATGGACGGATTCCTACGAGCAGTACTTC
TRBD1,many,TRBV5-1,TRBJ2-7,CASSLQGSDEQYF,TGCGCCAGCAGCTTACAGGGGTCAGACGAGCAGTACTTC
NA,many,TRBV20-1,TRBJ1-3,CSAALEPSGNTIYF,TGCAGTGCTGCATTGGAACCCTCTGGAAACACCATATATTTT
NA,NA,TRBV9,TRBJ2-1,CASSAQGDRYNEQFF,TGTGCCAGCAGCGCCCAAGGCGATAGATACAATGAGCAGTTCTTC
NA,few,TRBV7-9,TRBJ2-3,CASTGAPDTQYF,TGTGCCAGCACGGGAGCGCCAGATACGCAGTATTTT
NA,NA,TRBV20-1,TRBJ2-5,CSATIQETQYF,TGCAGTGCCACAATTCAAGAGACCCAGTACTTC
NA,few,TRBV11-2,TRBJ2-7,CASSLYIYEQYF,TGTGCCAGCAGCTTATATATCTACGAGCAGTACTTC
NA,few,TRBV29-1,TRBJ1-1,CSVYKITEAFF,TGCAGCGTCTACAAGATCACTGAAGCTTTCTTT
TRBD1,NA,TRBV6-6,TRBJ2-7,CASSSTHRGAGDEQYF,TGTGCCAGCAGTAGCACTCACAGGGGGGCGGGCGACGAGCAGTACTTC
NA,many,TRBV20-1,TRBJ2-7,CSGSDLLTYEQYF,TGCAGTGGGTCGGACCTACTGACCTACGAGCAGTACTTC
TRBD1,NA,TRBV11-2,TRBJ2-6,CASSLDVTGTGGRGANVLTF,TGTGCCAGCAGCTTAGATGTCACCGGGACAGGGGGCCGTGGGGCCAACGTCCTGACTTTC
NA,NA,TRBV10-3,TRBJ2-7,CATKTAEEQYF,TGTGCCACCAAGACAGCGGAAGAGCAGTACTTC
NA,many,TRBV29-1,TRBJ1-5,CSVGAAEGQPQHF,TGCAGCGTTGGTGCGGCCGAGGGTCAGCCCCAGCATTTT
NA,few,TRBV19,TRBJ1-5,CASTLEGTNQPQHF,TGTGCCAGTACGCTCGAAGGGACGAATCAGCCCCAGCATTTT
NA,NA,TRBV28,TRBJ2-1,CASSLSAGLGEQFF,TGTGCCAGCAGTTTAAGTGCCGGATTGGGTGAGCAGTTCTTC
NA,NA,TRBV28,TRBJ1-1,CASSLRVGTEAFF,TGTGCCAGCAGTTTAAGGGTGGGCACTGAAGCTTTCTTT
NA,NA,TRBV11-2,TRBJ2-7,CASSQLGTSYEQYF,TGTGCCAGCAGTCAACTAGGGACCTCCTACGAGCAGTACTTC
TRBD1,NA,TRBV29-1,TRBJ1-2,CSGVQGAYGYTF,TGCAGCGGCGTACAGGGGGCCTATGGCTACACCTTC
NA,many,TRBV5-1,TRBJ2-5,CASSSKRETQYF,TGCGCCAGCAGCTCCAAACGTGAGACCCAGTACTTC
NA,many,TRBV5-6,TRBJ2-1,CASSHEQEQFF,TGTGCCAGCAGCCACGAGCAGGAGCAGTTCTTC
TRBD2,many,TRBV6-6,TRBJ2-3,CASSYSTSGGTDTQYF,TGTGCCAGCAGTTACAGTACTAGCGGGGGCACAGATACGCAGTATTTT
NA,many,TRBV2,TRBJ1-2,CASSQTDFNYGYTF,TGTGCCAGCAGCCAGACAGATTTCAACTATGGCTACACCTTC
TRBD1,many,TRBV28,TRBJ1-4,CASSLGGQGDEKLFF,TGTGCCAGCAGTCTCGGAGGACAGGGGGATGAAAAACTGTTTTTT
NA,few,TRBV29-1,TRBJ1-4,CSVVIGRASEKLFF,TGCAGCGTAGTAATTGGACGGGCGAGTGAAAAACTGTTTTTT
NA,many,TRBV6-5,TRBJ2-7,CASSYGGPRREQYF,TGTGCCAGCAGTTACGGGGGGCCTCGTCGCGAGCAGTACTTC
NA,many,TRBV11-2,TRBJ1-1,CASSLAGGRTEAFF,TGTGCCAGCAGCTTAGCTGGGGGGCGAACTGAAGCTTTCTTT
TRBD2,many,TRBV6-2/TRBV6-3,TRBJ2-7,CASSYGGGGASYEQYF,TGTGCCAGCAGTTACGGTGGCGGGGGGGCATCCTACGAGCAGTACTTC
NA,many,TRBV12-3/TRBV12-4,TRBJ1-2,CASTRPGYGYTF,TGTGCCAGCACCAGACCGGGCTATGGCTACACCTTC
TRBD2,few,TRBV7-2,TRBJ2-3,CASSLAPSGGHTDTQYF,TGTGCCAGCAGCTTAGCCCCTAGCGGGGGTCACACAGATACGCAGTATTTT
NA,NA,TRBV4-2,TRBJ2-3,CASSQISSTDTQYF,TGTGCCAGCAGCCAAATCAGTTCTACAGATACGCAGTATTTT
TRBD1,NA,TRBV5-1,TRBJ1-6,CASSDGQAVNSPLHF,TGCGCCAGCAGCGACGGACAGGCTGTTAATTCACCCCTCCACTTT
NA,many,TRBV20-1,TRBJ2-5,CSAKARRGEETQYF,TGCAGTGCGAAGGCTCGTAGGGGGGAAGAGACCCAGTACTTC
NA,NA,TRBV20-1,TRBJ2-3,CSARDAARGRTDTQYF,TGCAGTGCTAGAGATGCCGCTAGAGGTCGAACAGATACGCAGTATTTT
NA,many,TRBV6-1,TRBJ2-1,CASSVEGTYNEQFF,TGTGCCAGCAGTGTGGAGGGGACCTACAATGAGCAGTTCTTC
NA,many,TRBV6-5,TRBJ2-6,CASSYSVLSVFRSGANVLTF,TGTGCCAGCAGTTACTCGGTATTATCAGTGTTCCGCTCTGGGGCCAACGTCCTGACTTTC
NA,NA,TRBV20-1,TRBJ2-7,CSALRGPAYEQYF,TGCAGCGCCCTGAGAGGGCCTGCCTACGAGCAGTACTTC
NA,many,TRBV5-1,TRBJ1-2,CASSFGQSSNYGYTF,TGCGCCAGCAGCTTTGGACAGTCGTCGAACTATGGCTACACCTTC
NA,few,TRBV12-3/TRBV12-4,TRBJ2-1,CASSLVRRDEQFF,TGTGCCAGCAGTTTAGTCAGGAGGGATGAGCAGTTCTTC
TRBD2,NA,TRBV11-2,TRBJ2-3,CASSLDLPGSGGQDTQYF,TGTGCCAGCAGCTTAGATCTGCCTGGTAGCGGGGGGCAAGATACGCAGTATTTT
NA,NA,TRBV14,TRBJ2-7,CASSQEVRGGEQYF,TGTGCCAGCAGCCAAGAAGTCAGGGGCGGGGAGCAGTACTTC
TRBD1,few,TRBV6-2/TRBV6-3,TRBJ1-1,CASSYSGQGNTEAFF,TGTGCCAGCAGTTACTCGGGACAGGGGAACACTGAAGCTTTCTTT
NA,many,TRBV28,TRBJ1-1,CASFIRSTEAFF,TGTGCCAGCTTTATTCGGAGCACTGAAGCTTTCTTT